A single sample is the source of the 23 T cell receptor beta chains below, sequenced in a study of blood T cell repertoires in COVID-19. This table comes from immunoSEQ multiplex PCR, and its TCRdb copy is limited to in-frame clones, with some not included. The data hold 250,000 to 400,000 clones, with 90% observed a single time. The sample comprised peripheral blood. The receptors were sampled from a woman aged 25 to 39 with COVID-19, enrolled during active disease.

The chain links TRBV5-4 to TRBJ1-2; the D gene is possibly TRBD1 (6 bases). The V gene lost 0 bases and the J gene lost 2 bases, with 11 bases spanning the gap. The germline CDR1 and CDR2 sequences are SGHNT and YYREEE (reference sequence). The CDR3 runs 15 residues. The CDR3 protein is CASSLGGQLNYGYTF. The CDR3 nucleotides read TGTGCCAGCAGCTTGGGTGGACAGCTCAACTATGGCTACACCTTC.

The gene calls are TRBV19 and TRBJ1-1; possibly TRBD1 for D (5 bases). Germline CDR1 is LNHDA and CDR2 is SQIVND (reference sequence). V was cut by 5 bases and J by 5 bases, with 15 bases left in between. The CDR3 runs to 14 residues. The CDR3 DNA reads as TGTGCCAGTAGTCATGGGGAGGGGCGGACTGAAGCTTTCTTT. Protein product: CASSHGEGRTEAFF.

The J gene is TRBJ2-3, the V gene TRBV19, with TRBD2 matching 8 bases. With 5 bases clipped from V and 7 bases from J, the junction kept 14 bases outside the gene matches. The germline V gene encodes CDR1 LNHDA and CDR2 SQIVND (reference sequence). The CDR3 length is 16 residues. The CDR3 DNA sequence: TGTGCCAGTAGTCGCATCCCAGACGGACTAGCAAATACGCAGTATTTT. Protein product: CASSRIPDGLANTQYF.

This chain connects TRBV30 to TRBJ1-2; the match to TRBD1 covers 9 bases. Germline trimming cut 3 bases from V and 0 bases from J; bases unmatched to any gene: 11. Germline CDR1 is GTSNPN and CDR2 is SVGIG (reference sequence). The CDR3 spans 17 residues. DNA of the CDR3: TGTGCCTGGAGCCGACCTGGGACAGGGTGGGCTAACTATGGCTACACCTTC. Protein sequence: CAWSRPGTGWANYGYTF.

The chain carries TRBV19 and TRBJ1-1; no clear D gene. The ends were cut back, 2 bases at V and 2 bases at J, with 9 bases in the middle. This CDR3 contains 14 residues. Germline V gene sequence: CDR1 LNHDA, CDR2 SQIVND (reference sequence). Here the CDR3 reads CASSIREKNTEAFF. CDR3 sequence (DNA): TGTGCCAGTAGTATACGGGAAAAAAACACTGAAGCTTTCTTT.

The chain employs TRBV18 and TRBJ2-5; the match to TRBD2 covers 8 bases. The germline gives CDR1 KGHSH, CDR2 LQKENI. This CDR3 contains 15 residues. The V segment lost 3 bases and the J segment 1 base; nucleotides outside the gene matches: 4. CDR3 region: CASSPPAGVQETQYF. For the CDR3, the DNA is TGTGCCAGCTCACCCCCAGCGGGGGTCCAAGAGACCCAGTACTTC. Together with reference TRBV18 and TRBJ2-5, the CDR3 gives the full variable domain: NAGVMQNPRHLVRRRGQEARLRCSPMKGHSHVYWYRQLPEEGLKFMVYLQKENIIDESGMPKERFSAEFPKEGPSILRIQQVVRGDSAAYFCASSPPAGVQETQYFGPGTRLLVL.

The genes are TRBV6-6 and TRBJ1-1; a possible D gene is TRBD1 (5 bases). Germline lookup yields CDR1 MNHNY and CDR2 SVGAGI (reference sequence). This CDR3 comprises 13 residues. V gave up 7 bases and J gave up 3 bases, with 12 bases separating them. The CDR3 nucleotides are TGTGCCAGCATAAGGGGCTATGACACTGAAGCTTTCTTT. Translating it yields CASIRGYDTEAFF.

The genes are TRBV27 and TRBJ2-7; 10 bases line up with TRBD2. The CDR3 runs 15 residues. Germline CDR1 reads MNHEY; CDR2 reads SMNVEV (reference sequence). V was clipped by 2 bases and J by 1 base; unmatched bases: 2. The CDR3 DNA reads as TGTGCCAGCAGTTTAGATAGCGGGAGGTCCTACGAGCAGTACTTC. Its translation is CASSLDSGRSYEQYF.

This clone has just one count. This chain joins TRBV29-1 and TRBJ2-3, with 10 bases that match TRBD1. Germline V CDR1 and CDR2: SQVTM, ANQGSEA. This CDR3 is built from 15 residues. The junction had 7 bases not matched to a gene; V was cut back by 1 base and J by 6 bases. The DNA for the CDR3 is TGCAGCGTTGAAGGGGACAGGGGAAAGGTCGATACGCAGTATTTT. It codes for CSVEGDRGKVDTQYF.

A word on this clone: The sample contains more than one DNA sequence encoding this CDR3. V is TRBV5-1 and J is TRBJ2-1; 10 nucleotides align to TRBD2. With V trimmed by 1 base and J by 2 bases, 0 bases remained unmatched. Germline CDR1 reads SGHRS; CDR2 reads YFSETQ. CDR3 length: 15 amino acids. In nucleotides, the CDR3 is TGCGCCAGCAGCTTGACTAGCGGGACCTACAATGAGCAGTTCTTC. The encoded protein is CASSLTSGTYNEQFF.

This chain links TRBV5-6 with TRBJ2-2; D may be TRBD2 (5 bases). The V end was cut by 5 bases, the J end by 2 bases, with 10 bases between. The CDR3 contains 14 residues. CDR1 is SGHDT and CDR2 is YYEEEE in the germline V gene. CDR3 coding DNA: TGTGCCAGCAGTCGAACTAGAAACACCGGGGAGCTGTTTTTT. It specifies CASSRTRNTGELFF.

As concerns this clone: Here the CDR3 omits its conserved ending phenylalanine or tryptophan, so a read error is the likely source. It is unclear where the CDR3 begins or ends on the DNA, so no DNA is shown, and the CDR3 is as TCRdb lists it. V is TRBV5-1 and J is TRBJ1-1; TRBD1 reflects the table's D call only, with no check against the DNA. The V gene's germline CDR1 is SGHRS and CDR2 YFSETQ. The CDR3 is 13 residues long, ends included. This chain's CDR3 is CASSFGGTGQGGL.

The rearrangement joins TRBV30 to TRBJ1-2; the match to TRBD1 covers 12 bases. The CDR3 is 17 amino acids. CDR1 is GTSNPN and CDR2 is SVGIG in the germline V gene (reference sequence). Losses at the gene ends were 3 bases for V and 8 bases for J; bases not matched to a gene: 16. CDR3 in DNA: TGTGCCTGGAGCCCCCTCGGGCCGGGACAGGGGGCGCAAGGCTACACCTTC. It encodes CAWSPLGPGQGAQGYTF.

This clone was recorded a few times. This chain connects TRBV19 to TRBJ1-1, with 7 bases fitting TRBD1. V lost 6 bases and J lost 1; bases outside the gene matches: 2. The CDR3 length is 13 residues. CDR1 and CDR2 from the germline V gene are LNHDA and SQIVND (reference sequence). CDR3 residues: CASSNRGNTEAFF. The CDR3 DNA is TGTGCCAGTAGCAACAGGGGGAACACTGAAGCTTTCTTT.

This clone was counted a single time. V is TRBV27 and J is TRBJ1-2; 8 nucleotides line up with TRBD1. CDR3 length: 14 amino acids. Germline V gene data show CDR1 as MNHEY and CDR2 as SMNVEV (reference sequence). J was trimmed by 8 bases and V by 4 bases; bases with no gene match: 9. CDR3 sequence: CASSSPAGGGGYTF. In DNA form, the CDR3 reads TGTGCCAGCAGTTCTCCTGCAGGGGGCGGGGGCTACACCTTC.

The chain links TRBV6-6 to TRBJ2-7; 13 bases align to TRBD2. This CDR3 contains 18 residues. Per germline, CDR1 MNHNY and CDR2 SVGAGI (reference sequence). V gave up 5 bases and J gave up 1 base; unmatched junction bases: 11. In DNA form, the CDR3 reads TGTGCCAGCAGTCCAGGACTAGCGGGAGCGTTACCGTCCTACGAGCAGTACTTC. This sequence encodes CASSPGLAGALPSYEQYF.

The CDR3 region is CASSPTTDRAQPQHF. The CDR3 region has the DNA TGTGCCAGCTCACCAACCACTGACAGGGCTCAGCCCCAGCATTTT. The rearrangement joins TRBV18 to TRBJ1-5, with TRBD1 matching over 7 bases. The germline V gene has CDR1 KGHSH and CDR2 LQKENI. The CDR3 contains 15 residues. The ends lost 2 bases at V and 6 bases at J; junction bases unmatched: 7.

This clone was seen repeatedly, ten times or more. The gene calls are TRBV2 and TRBJ2-7, with TRBD1 matching 7 bases. This CDR3 comprises 14 residues. CDR1 and CDR2 from the germline V gene are SNHLY and FYNNEI. The V segment lost 7 bases and the J segment 7 bases; nucleotides outside the gene matches: 13. The CDR3 here is CASTNGQVEIEQYF. The CDR3 nucleotides read TGTGCCAGCACTAACGGACAGGTGGAAATAGAGCAGTACTTC.

The chain joins TRBV28 to TRBJ1-6; D is ambiguous. The CDR3 contains 13 residues. V lost 2 bases and J lost 6, with 5 bases in between. Per the germline V gene, CDR1 is MDHEN and CDR2 is SYDVKM. The CDR3 loop reads CASSLVFNSPLHF. DNA for the CDR3: TGTGCCAGCAGTTTAGTATTTAATTCACCCCTCCACTTT. The entire variable domain, with the rest obtained from reference TRBV28 and TRBJ1-6, is as follows: DVKVTQSSRYLVKRTGEKVFLECVQDMDHENMFWYRQDPGLGLRLIYFSYDVKMKEKGDIPEGYSVSREKKERFSLILESASTNQTSMYLCASSLVFNSPLHFGNGTRLTVT.

The chain links TRBV29-1 to TRBJ2-3, with a tentative D call TRBD2 (6 bases). Per germline, CDR1 SQVTM and CDR2 ANQGSEA. This CDR3 has 13 amino acids. Trimming cost V 5 bases and J 2 bases, with 11 bases left between them. This CDR3 reads CSVTGRITDTQYF. DNA of the CDR3: TGCAGCGTTACCGGGAGAATCACAGATACGCAGTATTTT.

The rearrangement links TRBV5-4 to TRBJ1-2, with 7 bases fitting TRBD1. Germline CDR1 SGHNT, CDR2 YYREEE (reference sequence). The CDR3 consists of 16 residues. Germline trimming cut 4 bases from V and 3 bases from J; bases unmatched to any gene: 12. CDR3: CASSQVDREPHYGYTF. The CDR3 DNA follows: TGTGCCAGCAGCCAGGTTGACAGGGAGCCCCACTATGGCTACACCTTC.

The CDR3 DNA reads as TGTGCCACCAGCTCCCGGACGGGGGTGGGTGAAGCTTTCTTT. Encoded protein: CATSSRTGVGEAFF. The rearrangement uses TRBV15 and TRBJ1-1; perhaps TRBD1 as D (5 bases). Germline V lookup: CDR1 LNHNV, CDR2 YYDKDF (reference sequence). The CDR3 sequence is 14 residues long. Trimming removed 5 bases at V and 7 bases at J, with 17 bases between.

Of note for this clone: The sample has other DNA sequences that encode this CDR3 too. Here the CDR3 reads CASSVDLNTEAFF. CDR3 DNA: TGTGCCAGCAGCGTTGACTTGAACACTGAAGCTTTCTTT. V and J are TRBV9 and TRBJ1-1; D gene unclear. The ends were cut back, 2 bases at V and 0 bases at J, with 5 bases in the middle. Germline-derived CDR1 and CDR2 are SGDLS and YYNGEE. The CDR3 has 13 amino acids.